This T cell receptor (beta chain) stems from a study of blood T cells in healthy people across ages. CDR3 length: 15 residues. Per the germline V gene, CDR1 is SGHRS and CDR2 is YFSETQ. V was cut by 1 base and J by 7 bases, with 15 bases left in between. Remarks on this clonotype: No antigen is known for it.

Study-level results: Versus aged donors, long-lived donors had higher diversity and more naive CD4+ cells.

A second PCR of roughly 7 to 11 cycles used a sample-barcoded 5' primer and a J-beta primer mix. TCRdb re-analysed the 5' RACE reads in MiXCR, keeping a single row per CDR3 protein. The sample includes hundreds of thousands of distinct CDR3 sequences, around 48% of them seen just once. The chain recombines TRBV5-1 with TRBJ2-1; possible D gene TRBD1, 6 bases. Specimen: blood. This TCR was recovered from an older woman in good health. As DNA, the CDR3 is TGCGCCAGCAGCTTGTATACTGCAGGGGAGAATGAGCAGTTCTTC. This codes for CASSLYTAGENEQFF.